Below, one TCR beta chain is given with its context. Profiling relied on immunoSEQ multiplex PCR, and the TCRdb table lists in-frame clones only, not all of them. The data show about 210,000 clones, with around 81% seen just once and about 4.5% held by the top ten. The sample originates from a study of blood T cell repertoires in COVID-19. Clinical history as reported by participants underpinned cohort assignment. Trimming shortened V by 7 bases and J by 0 bases, and 15 bases separated the two germline ends. This CDR3 spans 16 amino acids. Germline values: CDR1 MGHDK, CDR2 SYGVNS. This TCR derives from a man aged 30-40 years with acute COVID-19. The material sequenced was PBMCs or T cells enriched from blood (not recorded which). The chain links TRBV25-1 to TRBJ2-2; D uncertain. For the CDR3, the DNA is TGTGCCAGCAAAGACCCGGGTCCTTCGAACACCGGGGAGCTGTTTTTT. Its protein product is CASKDPGPSNTGELFF.